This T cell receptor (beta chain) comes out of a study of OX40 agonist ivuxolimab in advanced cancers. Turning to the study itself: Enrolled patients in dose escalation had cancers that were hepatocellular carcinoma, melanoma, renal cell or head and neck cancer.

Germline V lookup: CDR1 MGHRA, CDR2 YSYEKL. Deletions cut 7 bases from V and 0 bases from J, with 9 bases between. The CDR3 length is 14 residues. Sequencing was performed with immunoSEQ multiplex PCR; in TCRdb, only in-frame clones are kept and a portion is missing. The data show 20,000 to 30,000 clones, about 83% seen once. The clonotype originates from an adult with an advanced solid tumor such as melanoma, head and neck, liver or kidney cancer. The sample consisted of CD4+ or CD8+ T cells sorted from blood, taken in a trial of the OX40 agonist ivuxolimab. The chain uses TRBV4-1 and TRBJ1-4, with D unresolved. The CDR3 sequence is CASNETATNEKLFF. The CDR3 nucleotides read TGCGCCAGCAACGAAACTGCAACTAATGAAAAACTGTTTTTT.